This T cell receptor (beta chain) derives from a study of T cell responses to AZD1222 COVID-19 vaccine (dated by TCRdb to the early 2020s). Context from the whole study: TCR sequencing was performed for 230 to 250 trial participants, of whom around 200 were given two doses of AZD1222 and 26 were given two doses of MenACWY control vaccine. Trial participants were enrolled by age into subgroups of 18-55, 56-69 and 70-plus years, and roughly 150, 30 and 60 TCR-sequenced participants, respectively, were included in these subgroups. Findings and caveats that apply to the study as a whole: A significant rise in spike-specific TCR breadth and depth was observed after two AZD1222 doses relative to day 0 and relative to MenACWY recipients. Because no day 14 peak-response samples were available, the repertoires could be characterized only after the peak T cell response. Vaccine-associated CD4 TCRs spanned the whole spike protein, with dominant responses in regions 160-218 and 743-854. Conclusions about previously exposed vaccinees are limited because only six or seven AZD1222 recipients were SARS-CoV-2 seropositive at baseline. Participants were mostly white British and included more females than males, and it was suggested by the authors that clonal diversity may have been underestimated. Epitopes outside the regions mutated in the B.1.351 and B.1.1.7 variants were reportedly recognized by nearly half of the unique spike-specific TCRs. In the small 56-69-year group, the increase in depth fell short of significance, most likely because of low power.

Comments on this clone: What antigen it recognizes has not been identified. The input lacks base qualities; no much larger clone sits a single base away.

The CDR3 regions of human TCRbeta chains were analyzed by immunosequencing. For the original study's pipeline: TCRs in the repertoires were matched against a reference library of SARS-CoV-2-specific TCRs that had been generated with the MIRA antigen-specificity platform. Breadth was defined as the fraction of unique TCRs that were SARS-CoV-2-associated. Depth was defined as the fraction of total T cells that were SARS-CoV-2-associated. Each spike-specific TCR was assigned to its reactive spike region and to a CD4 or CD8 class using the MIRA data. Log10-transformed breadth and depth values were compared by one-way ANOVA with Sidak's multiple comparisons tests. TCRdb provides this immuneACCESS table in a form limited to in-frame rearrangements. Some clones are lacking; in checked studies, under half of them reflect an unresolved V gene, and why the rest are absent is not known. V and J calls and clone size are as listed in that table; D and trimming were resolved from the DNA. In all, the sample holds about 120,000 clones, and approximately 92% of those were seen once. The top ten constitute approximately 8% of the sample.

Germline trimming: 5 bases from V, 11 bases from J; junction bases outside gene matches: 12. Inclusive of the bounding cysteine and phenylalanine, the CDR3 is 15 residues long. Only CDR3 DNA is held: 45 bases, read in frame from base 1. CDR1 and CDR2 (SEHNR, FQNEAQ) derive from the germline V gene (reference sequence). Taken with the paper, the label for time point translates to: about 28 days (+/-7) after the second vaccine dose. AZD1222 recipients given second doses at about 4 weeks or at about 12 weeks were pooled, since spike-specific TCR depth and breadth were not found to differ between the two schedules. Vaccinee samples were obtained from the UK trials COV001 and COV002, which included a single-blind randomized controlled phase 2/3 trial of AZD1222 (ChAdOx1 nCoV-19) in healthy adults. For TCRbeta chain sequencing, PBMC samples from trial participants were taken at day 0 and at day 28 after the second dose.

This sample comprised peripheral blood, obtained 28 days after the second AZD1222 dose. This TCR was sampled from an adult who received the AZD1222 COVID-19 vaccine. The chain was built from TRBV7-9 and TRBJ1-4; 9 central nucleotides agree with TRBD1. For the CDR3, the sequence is CASSRTGTGIRKLFF. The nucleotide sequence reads TGTGCCAGCAGCCGAACCGGGACAGGGATTCGGAAACTGTTTTTT. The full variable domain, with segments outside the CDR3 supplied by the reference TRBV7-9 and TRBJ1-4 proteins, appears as DTGVSQNPRHKITKRGQNVTFRCDPISEHNRLYWYRQTLGQGPEFLTYFQNEAQLEKSRLLSDRFSAERPKGSFSTLEIQRTEQGDSAMYLCASSRTGTGIRKLFFGSGTQLSVL.